The 14 T cell receptor beta chains listed next were all sequenced from one sample in a study of blood T cell repertoires in COVID-19. Profiled with immunoSEQ multiplex PCR; TCRdb holds only in-frame clones, not every one. This sample yields hundreds of thousands of clones, of which around 90% are seen a single time; 2.6% belongs to the top ten. What was sequenced was PBMCs or T cells enriched from blood (not recorded which). Every receptor here comes from a man in his 60s who had recovered from COVID-19.

V is TRBV5-1 and J is TRBJ1-6; 8 nucleotides agree with TRBD1. V gave up 5 bases and J gave up 14 bases; unmatched junction bases: 9. CDR1 and CDR2 (germline): SGHRS, YFSETQ. The CDR3 is made up of 13 amino acids. CDR3 sequence: CASRVDRAGTLHF. The CDR3, as DNA: TGCGCCAGCAGAGTGGACAGGGCCGGCACCCTCCACTTT.

Only a few counts were recorded for this clone. The gene calls are TRBV5-1 and TRBJ2-1; 12 positions match TRBD2. After removal of 2 bases from V and 4 bases from J, the junction contained 4 bases not matched to a gene. Germline CDR1 is SGHRS and CDR2 is YFSETQ. The CDR3 is 16 residues long. The CDR3 reads CASSFRTSGTYNEQFF. The CDR3 DNA reads TGCGCCAGCAGCTTTCGGACTAGCGGGACTTACAATGAGCAGTTCTTC.

The rearrangement joins TRBV6-2 or TRBV6-3 to TRBJ2-1, with 9 bases lining up with TRBD2. Germline CDR1 MNHEY, CDR2 SVGEGT. J gave up 6 bases and V 0 bases, and 6 bases lay outside the gene matches. This CDR3 is 16 amino acids long. CDR3 in DNA: TGTGCCAGCAGTTACTCGGCGGGGGGGCCGGCCAATGAGCAGTTCTTC. Its translation: CASSYSAGGPANEQFF.

Only one count was recorded for this clone. The CDR3 region is CASSIKGGQGVHEQYF. The CDR3 DNA reads as TGTGCCAGCAGCATAAAAGGGGGACAGGGGGTTCACGAGCAGTACTTC. The chain is built from TRBV7-3 and TRBJ2-7; 11 bases align to TRBD1. Germline V gene data show CDR1 as SGHTA and CDR2 as FQGTGA. V trimming: 5 bases; J trimming: 5 bases; junction bases outside the gene matches: 11. The CDR3 consists of 16 residues. Combining the CDR3 with reference TRBV7-3 and TRBJ2-7 gives the whole variable domain GAGVSQTPSNKVTEKGKYVELRCDPISGHTALYWYRQSLGQGPEFLIYFQGTGAADDSGLPNDRFFAVRPEGSVSTLKIQRTERGDSAVYLCASSIKGGQGVHEQYFGPGTRLTVT.

The V and J genes are TRBV3-1 (or the pseudogene TRBV3-2) and TRBJ2-1; TRBD2 aligns across 13 bases. The CDR3 spans 17 residues. Germline V gene sequence: CDR1 LGHDT, CDR2 YNNKEL (reference sequence). With 1 base clipped from V and 12 bases from J, the junction kept 12 bases outside the gene matches. CDR3 nucleotide sequence: TGTGCCAGCAGCCAAGCCCAGGGGACTAGCGGGGCGAACGGGCAGTTCTTC. This translates into CASSQAQGTSGANGQFF.

The chain carries TRBV7-6 and TRBJ2-7; 9 bases line up with TRBD2. Germline CDR1 SGHVS, CDR2 FNYEAQ. This CDR3 region has 15 residues. J was trimmed by 3 bases and V by 5 bases; bases with no gene match: 8. The CDR3 bases are TGTGCCAGCAGCGTCGAGCGGGGGGTCCTCTACGAGCAGTACTTC. Its protein is CASSVERGVLYEQYF.

The V gene is TRBV10-3, the J gene TRBJ2-1; D is undetermined. The CDR3 is made up of 11 amino acids. With 3 bases removed from V and 7 bases from J, the gap between germline ends came to 4 bases. Germline values: CDR1 ENHRY, CDR2 SYGVKD. CDR3 protein: CAISDQNEQFF. The DNA of the CDR3 is TGTGCCATCAGTGACCAGAATGAGCAGTTCTTC.

The sample holds a few counts of this clone. The chain joins TRBV2 to TRBJ1-4; tentatively, D is TRBD1 (5 bases). This CDR3 comprises 14 residues. The ends were cut back, 4 bases at V and 3 bases at J, with 9 bases in the middle. Germline V gives CDR1 SNHLY, CDR2 FYNNEI. The CDR3 loop reads CASSVQGPNEKLFF. Here the CDR3 DNA reads TGTGCCAGCAGTGTTCAGGGCCCTAATGAAAAACTGTTTTTT.

The rearrangement links TRBV7-9 to TRBJ2-1; weak D call: TRBD2 (6 bases). The germline V gene has CDR1 SEHNR and CDR2 FQNEAQ (reference sequence). The CDR3 totals 14 residues. Trimming took off 8 bases at V and 2 bases at J, with 13 bases between the two ends. This CDR3 is CASVLGGTYNEQFF. The CDR3 DNA follows: TGTGCCAGCGTCCTAGGAGGGACCTACAATGAGCAGTTCTTC.

V usage is TRBV5-4 and J usage is TRBJ1-1; possibly TRBD1 for D (6 bases). This CDR3 comprises 13 residues. Germline V gene data show CDR1 as SGHNT and CDR2 as YYREEE (reference sequence). V was pared by 5 bases and J by 4 bases, with 12 bases between. For the CDR3, the DNA is TGTGCCAGCAGTCCCACAGGGACCACTGAAGCTTTCTTT. Protein product: CASSPTGTTEAFF. The complete variable domain, with remaining parts taken from reference TRBV5-4 and TRBJ1-1, reads ETGVTQSPTHLIKTRGQQVTLRCSSQSGHNTVSWYQQALGQGPQFIFQYYREEENGRGNFPPRFSGLQFPNYSSELNVNALELDDSALYLCASSPTGTTEAFFGQGTRLTVV.

V and J are TRBV9 and TRBJ2-3; the D gene is possibly TRBD1 (6 bases). The CDR3 runs 14 residues. V lost 7 bases to trimming and J lost 0 bases, with 12 bases between them. The germline V gene has CDR1 SGDLS and CDR2 YYNGEE. As DNA, the CDR3 is TGTGCCAGCGGTAAGGGGGAAAGCACAGATACGCAGTATTTT. Its protein product is CASGKGESTDTQYF.

This chain joins TRBV4-1 and TRBJ1-6, with D possibly being TRBD1 (5 bases). V lost 4 bases and J 0 bases, leaving 13 bases between the germline ends. The CDR3 extends over 17 amino acids. Germline assignment: CDR1 MGHRA and CDR2 YSYEKL. The CDR3 spells CASSPDIGGSYNSPLHF. CDR3 sequence (DNA): TGCGCCAGCAGCCCAGATATCGGGGGCTCCTATAATTCACCCCTCCACTTT.

This clone showed up just a few times. The CDR3 DNA is TGTGCCAGCAGGGGGACAGCCAGCTCCTACGAGCAGTACTTC. Amino acid sequence: CASRGTASSYEQYF. The rearrangement joins TRBV27 to TRBJ2-7, with TRBD1 identical over 7 bases. The CDR3 is 14 residues long. The V and J ends lost 6 bases and 0 bases, in that order; junction bases with no gene match: 5. Germline CDR1 is MNHEY and CDR2 is SMNVEV (reference sequence).

The chain combines TRBV7-9 with TRBJ2-5, with 7 bases aligning to TRBD2. The germline V gene encodes CDR1 SEHNR and CDR2 FQNEAQ (reference sequence). Unmatched junction bases numbered 11, after V lost 1 base and J lost 3 bases. The CDR3 spans 17 residues. The CDR3 region is CASSLGVGLVVEETQYF. The DNA for the CDR3 is TGTGCCAGCAGCTTAGGGGTAGGACTAGTCGTCGAAGAGACCCAGTACTTC.